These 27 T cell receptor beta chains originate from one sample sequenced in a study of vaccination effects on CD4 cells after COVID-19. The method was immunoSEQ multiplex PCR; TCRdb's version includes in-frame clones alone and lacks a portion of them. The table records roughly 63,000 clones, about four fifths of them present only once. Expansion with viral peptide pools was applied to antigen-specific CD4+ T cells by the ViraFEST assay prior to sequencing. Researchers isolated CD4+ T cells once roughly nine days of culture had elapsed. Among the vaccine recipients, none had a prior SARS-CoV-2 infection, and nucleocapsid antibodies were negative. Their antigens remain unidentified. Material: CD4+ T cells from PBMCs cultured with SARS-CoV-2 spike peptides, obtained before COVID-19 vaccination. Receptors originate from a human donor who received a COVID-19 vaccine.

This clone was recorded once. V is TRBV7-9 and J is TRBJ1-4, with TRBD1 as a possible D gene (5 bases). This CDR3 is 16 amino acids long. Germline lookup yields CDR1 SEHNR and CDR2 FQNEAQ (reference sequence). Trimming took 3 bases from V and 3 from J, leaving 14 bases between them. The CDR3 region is CASSFGYGGANEKLFF. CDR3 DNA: TGTGCCAGCAGCTTCGGGTACGGGGGGGCTAATGAAAAACTGTTTTTT.

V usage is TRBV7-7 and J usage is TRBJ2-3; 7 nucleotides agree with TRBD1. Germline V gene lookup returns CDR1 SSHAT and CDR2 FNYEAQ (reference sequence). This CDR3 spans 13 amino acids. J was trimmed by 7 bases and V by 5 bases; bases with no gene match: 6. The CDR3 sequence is CASSRNRGNTQYF. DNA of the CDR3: TGTGCCAGCAGCCGTAACAGGGGTAATACGCAGTATTTT.

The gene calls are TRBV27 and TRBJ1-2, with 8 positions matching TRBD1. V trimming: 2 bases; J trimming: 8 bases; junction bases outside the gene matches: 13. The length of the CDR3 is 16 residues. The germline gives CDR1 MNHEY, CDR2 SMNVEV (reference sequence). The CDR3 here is CASSLTSGTGNKGYTF. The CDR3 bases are TGTGCCAGCAGTTTAACCTCCGGGACAGGCAATAAGGGCTACACCTTC.

CDR3 sequence reads: CASSLRTNTEAFF. CDR3 bases: TGTGCCAGCAGCTTACGGACGAACACTGAAGCTTTCTTT. The chain links TRBV7-3 to TRBJ1-1; unclear D gene. CDR1 and CDR2 (germline): SGHTA, FQGTGA. This CDR3 has 13 residues. The ends were cut back, 2 bases at V and 1 base at J, with 5 bases in the middle.

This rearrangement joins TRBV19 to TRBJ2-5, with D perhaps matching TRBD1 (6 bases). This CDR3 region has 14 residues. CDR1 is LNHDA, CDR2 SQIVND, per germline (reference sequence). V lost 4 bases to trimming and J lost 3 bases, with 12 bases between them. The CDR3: CASSTNRDKETQYF. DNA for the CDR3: TGTGCCAGTAGTACCAACCGGGACAAAGAGACCCAGTACTTC.

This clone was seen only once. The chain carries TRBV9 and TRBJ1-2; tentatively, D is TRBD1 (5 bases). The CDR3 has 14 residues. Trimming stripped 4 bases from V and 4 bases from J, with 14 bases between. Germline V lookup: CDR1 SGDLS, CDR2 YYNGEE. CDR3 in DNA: TGTGCCAGCAGCTCCTGGGGGGTTCCCTATGGCTACACCTTC. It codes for CASSSWGVPYGYTF.

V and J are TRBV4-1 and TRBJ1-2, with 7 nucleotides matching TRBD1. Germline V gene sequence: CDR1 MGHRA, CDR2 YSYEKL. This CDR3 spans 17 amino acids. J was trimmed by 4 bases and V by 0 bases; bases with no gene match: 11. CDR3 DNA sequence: TGCGCCAGCAGCCAAGAGACAGACAGGGTGCTAGTCTATGGCTACACCTTC. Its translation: CASSQETDRVLVYGYTF.

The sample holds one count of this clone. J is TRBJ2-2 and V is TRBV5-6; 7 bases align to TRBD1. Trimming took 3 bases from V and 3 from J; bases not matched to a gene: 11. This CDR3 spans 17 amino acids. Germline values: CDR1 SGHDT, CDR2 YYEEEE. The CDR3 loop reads CASSSLGTATYTGELFF. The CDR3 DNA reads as TGTGCCAGCAGCTCATTGGGGACAGCCACTTACACCGGGGAGCTGTTTTTT.

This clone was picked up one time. In DNA form, the CDR3 reads TGTGCCAGCAGTCCGGGGACCACGGAGAGCACAGATACGCAGTATTTT. It is translated as CASSPGTTESTDTQYF. This rearrangement joins TRBV7-3 to TRBJ2-3; D may be TRBD1 or TRBD2 (5 bases each). Between the trimmed V and J ends, which lost 6 bases and 0 bases, there was a span of 16 bases. The germline V gene has CDR1 SGHTA and CDR2 FQGTGA. The CDR3 consists of 16 residues. The full variable domain, rest sourced from reference TRBV7-3 and TRBJ2-3, is GAGVSQTPSNKVTEKGKYVELRCDPISGHTALYWYRQSLGQGPEFLIYFQGTGAADDSGLPNDRFFAVRPEGSVSTLKIQRTERGDSAVYLCASSPGTTESTDTQYFGPGTRLTVL.

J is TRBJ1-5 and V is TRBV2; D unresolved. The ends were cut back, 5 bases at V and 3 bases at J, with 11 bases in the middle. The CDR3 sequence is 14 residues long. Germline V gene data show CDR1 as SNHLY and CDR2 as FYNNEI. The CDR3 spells CASSLETVNQPQHF. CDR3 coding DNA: TGTGCCAGCAGTTTGGAGACGGTCAATCAGCCCCAGCATTTT.

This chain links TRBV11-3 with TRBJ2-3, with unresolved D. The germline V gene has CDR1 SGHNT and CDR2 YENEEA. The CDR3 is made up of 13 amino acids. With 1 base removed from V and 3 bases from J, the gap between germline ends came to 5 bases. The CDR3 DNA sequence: TGTGCCAGCAGCTTAGGACCTACAGATACGCAGTATTTT. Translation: CASSLGPTDTQYF.

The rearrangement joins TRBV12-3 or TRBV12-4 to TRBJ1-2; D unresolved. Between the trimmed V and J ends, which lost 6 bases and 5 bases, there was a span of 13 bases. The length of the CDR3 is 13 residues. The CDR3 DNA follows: TGTGCCAGCAGCCCTGAGGACGGATATGGCTACACCTTC. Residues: CASSPEDGYGYTF.

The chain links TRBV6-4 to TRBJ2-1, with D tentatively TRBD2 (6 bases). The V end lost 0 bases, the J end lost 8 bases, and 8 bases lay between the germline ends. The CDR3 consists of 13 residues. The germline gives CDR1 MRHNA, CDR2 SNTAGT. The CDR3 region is CASSDSWGDEQFF. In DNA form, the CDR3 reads TGTGCCAGCAGTGACTCTTGGGGGGATGAGCAGTTCTTC.

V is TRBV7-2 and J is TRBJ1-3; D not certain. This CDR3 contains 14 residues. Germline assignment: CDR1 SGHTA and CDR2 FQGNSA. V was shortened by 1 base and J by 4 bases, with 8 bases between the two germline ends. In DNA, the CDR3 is TGTGCCAGCAGCTTAGGAGGGTTGGGAAACACCATATATTTT. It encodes CASSLGGLGNTIYF. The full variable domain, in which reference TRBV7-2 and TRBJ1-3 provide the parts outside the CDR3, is GAGVSQSPSNKVTEKGKDVELRCDPISGHTALYWYRQSLGQGLEFLIYFQGNSAPDKSGLPSDRFSAERTGGSVSTLTIQRTQQEDSAVYLCASSLGGLGNTIYFGEGSWLTVV.

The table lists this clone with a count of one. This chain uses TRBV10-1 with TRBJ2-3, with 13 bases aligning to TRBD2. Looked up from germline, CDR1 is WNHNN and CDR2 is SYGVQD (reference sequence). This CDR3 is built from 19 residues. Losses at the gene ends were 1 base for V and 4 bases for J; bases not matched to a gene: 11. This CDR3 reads CASSELRTSGGRGADTQYF. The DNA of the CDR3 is TGCGCCAGCAGTGAGTTGAGGACTAGCGGGGGACGTGGGGCAGATACGCAGTATTTT.

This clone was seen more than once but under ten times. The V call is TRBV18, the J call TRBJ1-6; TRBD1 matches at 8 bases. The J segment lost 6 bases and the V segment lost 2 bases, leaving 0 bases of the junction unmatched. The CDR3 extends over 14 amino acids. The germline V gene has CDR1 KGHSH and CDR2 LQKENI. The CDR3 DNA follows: TGTGCCAGCTCACCAGGACAGGGTAATTCACCCCTCCACTTT. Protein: CASSPGQGNSPLHF. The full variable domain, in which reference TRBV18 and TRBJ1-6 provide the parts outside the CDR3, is NAGVMQNPRHLVRRRGQEARLRCSPMKGHSHVYWYRQLPEEGLKFMVYLQKENIIDESGMPKERFSAEFPKEGPSILRIQQVVRGDSAAYFCASSPGQGNSPLHFGNGTRLTVT.

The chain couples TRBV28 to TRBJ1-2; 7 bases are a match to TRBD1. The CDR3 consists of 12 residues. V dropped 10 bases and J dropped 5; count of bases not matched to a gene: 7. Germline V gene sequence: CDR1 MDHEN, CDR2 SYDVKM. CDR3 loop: CATAIQGYGYTF. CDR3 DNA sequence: TGTGCCACCGCAATACAGGGGTATGGCTACACCTTC.

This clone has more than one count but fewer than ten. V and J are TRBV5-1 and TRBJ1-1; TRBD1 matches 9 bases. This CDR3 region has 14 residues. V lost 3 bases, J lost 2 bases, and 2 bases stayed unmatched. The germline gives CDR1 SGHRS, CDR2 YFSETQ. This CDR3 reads CASSSGQGNTEAFF. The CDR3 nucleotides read TGCGCCAGCAGCTCGGGACAGGGAAACACTGAAGCTTTCTTT.

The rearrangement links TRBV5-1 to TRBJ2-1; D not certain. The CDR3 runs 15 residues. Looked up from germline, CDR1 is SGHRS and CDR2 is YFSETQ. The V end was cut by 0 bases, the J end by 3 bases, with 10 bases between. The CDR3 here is CASSLETTSYNEQFF. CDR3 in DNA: TGCGCCAGCAGCTTGGAGACGACAAGCTACAATGAGCAGTTCTTC.

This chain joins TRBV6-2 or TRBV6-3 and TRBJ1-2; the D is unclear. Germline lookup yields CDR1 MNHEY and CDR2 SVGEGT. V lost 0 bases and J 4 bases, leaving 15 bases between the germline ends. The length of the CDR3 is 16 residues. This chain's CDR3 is CASSYSRGSESYGYTF. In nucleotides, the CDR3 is TGTGCCAGCAGTTACTCGCGTGGCAGTGAGAGCTATGGCTACACCTTC.

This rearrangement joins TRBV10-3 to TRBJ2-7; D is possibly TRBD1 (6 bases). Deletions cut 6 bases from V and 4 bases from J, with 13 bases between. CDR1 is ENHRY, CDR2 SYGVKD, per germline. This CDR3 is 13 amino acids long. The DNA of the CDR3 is TGTGCCATCAGCACAGGGTTTGCGTACGAGCAGTACGTC. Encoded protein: CAISTGFAYEQYV.

The CDR3 loop is CASSETDRPNTEAFF. As DNA, the CDR3 is TGTGCCAGCAGTGAGACCGACAGGCCGAACACTGAAGCTTTCTTT. This sequence joins TRBV6-1 and TRBJ1-1; D is possibly TRBD1 (6 bases). V shed 3 bases and J shed 1 base, with 12 bases lying between them. Looked up from germline, CDR1 is MNHNS and CDR2 is SASEGT. CDR3 size: 15 residues.

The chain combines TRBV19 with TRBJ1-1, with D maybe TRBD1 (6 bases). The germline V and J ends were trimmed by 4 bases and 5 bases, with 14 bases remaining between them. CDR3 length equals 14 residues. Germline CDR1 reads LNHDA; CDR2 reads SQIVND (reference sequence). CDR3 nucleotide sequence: TGTGCCAGTAGTACACGGGGGCGCAATACTGAAGCTTTCTTT. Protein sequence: CASSTRGRNTEAFF. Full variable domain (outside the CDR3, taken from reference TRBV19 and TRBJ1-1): DGGITQSPKYLFRKEGQNVTLSCEQNLNHDAMYWYRQDPGQGLRLIYYSQIVNDFQKGDIAEGYSVSREKKESFPLTVTSAQKNPTAFYLCASSTRGRNTEAFFGQGTRLTVV.

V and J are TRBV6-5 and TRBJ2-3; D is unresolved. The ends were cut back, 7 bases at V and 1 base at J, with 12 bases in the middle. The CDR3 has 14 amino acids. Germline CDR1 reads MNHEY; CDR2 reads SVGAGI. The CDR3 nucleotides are TGTGCCAGCATCCGTAATACAGGCACAGATACGCAGTATTTT. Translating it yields CASIRNTGTDTQYF.

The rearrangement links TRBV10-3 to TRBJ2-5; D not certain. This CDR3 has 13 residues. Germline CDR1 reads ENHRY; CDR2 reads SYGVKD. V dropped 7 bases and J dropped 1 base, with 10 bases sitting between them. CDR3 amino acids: CAITPRPQETQYF. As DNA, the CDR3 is TGTGCCATCACCCCTAGACCCCAAGAGACCCAGTACTTC.

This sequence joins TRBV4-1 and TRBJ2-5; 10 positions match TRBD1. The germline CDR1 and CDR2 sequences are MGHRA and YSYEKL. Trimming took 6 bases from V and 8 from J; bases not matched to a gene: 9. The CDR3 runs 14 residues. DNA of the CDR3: TGCGCCAGCAGAGGGACAGGGGTCTGGAATACCCAGTACTTC. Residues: CASRGTGVWNTQYF.

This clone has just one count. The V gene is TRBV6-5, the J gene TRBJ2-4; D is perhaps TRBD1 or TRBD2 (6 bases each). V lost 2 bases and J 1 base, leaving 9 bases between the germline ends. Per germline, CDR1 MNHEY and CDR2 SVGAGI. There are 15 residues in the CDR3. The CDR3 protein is CASSYQGRAKNIQYF. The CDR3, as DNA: TGTGCCAGCAGTTACCAGGGGAGGGCCAAAAACATTCAGTACTTC.